One sample yielded the 25 T cell receptor beta chains listed below, sequenced in a study of Ad26.COV2.S vaccination and SARS-CoV-2 variants. Data came from immunoSEQ multiplex PCR; TCRdb stores just in-frame clones and leaves some out. Of roughly 380,000 clones in the sample, more than 75% were seen once. The treatment denotes: roughly 19 received Ad26.COV2.S at low or high dose, single or two shots; roughly five received placebo; per-sample allocation not given. Specimens were obtained on day 63 following the first vaccine or placebo injection. The sequences come from peripheral blood, collected in a trial of Ad26.COV2.S vaccine versus placebo. Receptors were obtained from a person aged 18-60 years who received the Ad26.COV2.S COVID-19 vaccine or a placebo.

The chain combines TRBV4-1 with TRBJ1-2, with D possibly being TRBD1 (6 bases). Germline assignment: CDR1 MGHRA and CDR2 YSYEKL. This CDR3 has 15 residues. V was shortened by 4 bases and J by 5 bases, with 17 bases between the two germline ends. The CDR3 sequence is CASSPAGTQDYGYTF. The CDR3 DNA reads as TGCGCCAGCAGCCCTGCGGGGACACAAGATTATGGCTACACCTTC.

The rearrangement links TRBV5-1 to TRBJ2-1; D remains ambiguous. The V gene's germline CDR1 is SGHRS and CDR2 YFSETQ. Between the trimmed V and J ends, which lost 0 bases and 0 bases, there was a span of 7 bases. The CDR3 totals 15 residues. CDR3 region: CASSLEVSSYNEQFF. DNA of the CDR3: TGCGCCAGCAGCTTGGAGGTCAGCTCCTACAATGAGCAGTTCTTC.

The chain uses TRBV25-1 and TRBJ2-3; a weak D match, TRBD2 (6 bases). V was trimmed by 3 bases and J by 3 bases, leaving 13 bases between them. This CDR3 region has 15 residues. Germline V CDR1 and CDR2: MGHDK, SYGVNS. The CDR3 DNA follows: TGTGCCAGCAGTGAGATGATGGCGGGGACAGATACGCAGTATTTT. Residues: CASSEMMAGTDTQYF.

The chain joins TRBV30 to TRBJ2-5; 12 positions agree with TRBD2. Trimming cost V 3 bases and J 9 bases; bases outside gene matches: 11. The CDR3 loop spans 15 amino acids. Germline CDR1 GTSNPN, CDR2 SVGIG (reference sequence). CDR3 bases: TGTGCCTGGAGGACTACTAGCGGGGGGCCGGGGGCCCAGTACTTC. Its translation is CAWRTTSGGPGAQYF.

The V call is TRBV5-4, the J call TRBJ1-2; D is unclear. The germline CDR1 and CDR2 sequences are SGHNT and YYREEE (reference sequence). The CDR3 extends over 15 amino acids. Between the trimmed V and J ends, which lost 3 bases and 0 bases, there was a span of 12 bases. CDR3 in amino acids: CASSWGGRTNYGYTF. DNA for the CDR3: TGTGCCAGCAGCTGGGGTGGCAGGACTAACTATGGCTACACCTTC. Complete variable domain (other parts from reference TRBV5-4 and TRBJ1-2): ETGVTQSPTHLIKTRGQQVTLRCSSQSGHNTVSWYQQALGQGPQFIFQYYREEENGRGNFPPRFSGLQFPNYSSELNVNALELDDSALYLCASSWGGRTNYGYTFGSGTRLTVV.

The V and J genes are TRBV18 and TRBJ1-1; D uncertain. This CDR3 contains 15 residues. CDR1 is KGHSH, CDR2 LQKENI, per germline. Trimming removed 0 bases from V and 4 bases from J, with 12 bases in between. This CDR3 is CASSPPIKVGTEAFF. The CDR3 nucleotides are TGTGCCAGCTCACCACCCATCAAGGTAGGCACTGAAGCTTTCTTT.

The J gene is TRBJ2-2, the V gene TRBV10-3, with 9 bases aligning to TRBD1. J gave up 1 base and V 8 bases, and 2 bases lay outside the gene matches. Germline CDR1 and CDR2: ENHRY and SYGVKD. This CDR3 contains 14 residues. The CDR3 sequence: CAISGQGNTGELFF. The CDR3 coding sequence is TGTGCCATCTCGGGACAGGGGAACACCGGGGAGCTGTTTTTT.

The V and J genes are TRBV30 and TRBJ2-5; no clear D gene. The CDR3 is 11 amino acids. CDR1 GTSNPN and CDR2 SVGIG come from the germline V gene (reference sequence). Trimming shortened V by 4 bases and J by 4 bases, and 7 bases separated the two germline ends. CDR3 sequence: CAWMPGETQYF. In nucleotides, the CDR3 is TGTGCCTGGATGCCGGGAGAGACCCAGTACTTC.

This clone appeared once. V is TRBV11-2 and J is TRBJ1-6; maybe TRBD1 (6 bases). This CDR3 has 15 residues. CDR1 is SGHAT, CDR2 FQNNGV, per germline. Trimming left V 2 bases short and J 6 bases short, with 11 bases between. CDR3 sequence reads: CASSLSTGSNSPLHF. CDR3 coding DNA: TGTGCCAGCAGCTTAAGTACAGGGAGTAATTCACCCCTCCACTTT.

The chain employs TRBV29-1 and TRBJ2-7, with a tentative D call TRBD1 (5 bases). This CDR3 spans 13 amino acids. Trimming cost V 5 bases and J 0 bases, with 11 bases left between them. CDR1 SQVTM and CDR2 ANQGSEA come from the germline V gene. In DNA, the CDR3 is TGCAGCGTTCAACAGGCCACCTCCTACGAGCAGTACTTC. Amino acids: CSVQQATSYEQYF.

The rearrangement links TRBV6-5 to TRBJ2-5; 9 nucleotides agree with TRBD2. The trim removed 6 bases at V and 5 bases at J, leaving 10 bases unmatched. Germline V gene data show CDR1 as MNHEY and CDR2 as SVGAGI. This CDR3 comprises 15 residues. Written as DNA, the CDR3 is TGTGCCAGCAGGGACGAGCGGGGGGTGAGCGAGACCCAGTACTTC. Its translation: CASRDERGVSETQYF.

This clone showed up just once. The J gene is TRBJ2-7, the V gene TRBV7-8; D gene unclear. Trimming pared 5 bases from V and 2 bases from J, leaving 13 bases between. There are 14 residues in the CDR3. The germline gives CDR1 SGHVS, CDR2 FQNEAQ. In DNA, the CDR3 is TGTGCCAGCAGCCCCGGAACCAGGACCTACGAGCAGTACTTC. Protein product: CASSPGTRTYEQYF.

This clone was seen more than once but under ten times. The J gene is TRBJ1-2, the V gene TRBV6-5, with a possible D match to TRBD1 (5 bases). The germline CDR1 and CDR2 sequences are MNHEY and SVGAGI. This CDR3 comprises 13 residues. Trimming cost V 7 bases and J 7 bases, with 16 bases left between them. CDR3 in amino acids: CASKGPGRVGYTF. In nucleotides, the CDR3 is TGTGCCAGCAAGGGTCCAGGGAGGGTTGGCTACACCTTC.

The chain uses TRBV9 and TRBJ2-1; a weak D match, TRBD2 (6 bases). The CDR3 runs to 14 residues. V lost 0 bases to trimming and J lost 6 bases, with 10 bases between them. Germline-derived CDR1 and CDR2 are SGDLS and YYNGEE. DNA for the CDR3: TGTGCCAGCAGCGTAGCCATGGAGGGCAATGAGCAGTTCTTC. It yields the protein CASSVAMEGNEQFF.

The V call is TRBV4-2, the J call TRBJ1-1; D unresolved. V gave up 0 bases and J gave up 11 bases, with 7 bases separating them. The CDR3 consists of 11 residues. The V gene's germline CDR1 is LGHNA and CDR2 YNFKEQ. CDR3 nucleotides: TGTGCCAGCAGCCAAGAGCCTTGGGCTTTCTTT. Encoded protein: CASSQEPWAFF.

In nucleotides, the CDR3 is TGTGCCACCCCCACGACAGGGGCGGGCGGCTACACCTTC. Its protein product is CATPTTGAGGYTF. The chain joins TRBV19 to TRBJ1-2, with 8 bases fitting TRBD1. Germline V gene lookup returns CDR1 LNHDA and CDR2 SQIVND (reference sequence). CDR3 length: 13 residues. V gave up 10 bases and J gave up 8 bases; unmatched junction bases: 12.

The chain links TRBV7-2 to TRBJ1-1; no reliable D call. The CDR3 contains 14 residues. Germline V gene data show CDR1 as SGHTA and CDR2 as FQGNSA. Trimming took 1 base from V and 6 from J, leaving 12 bases between them. This CDR3 is CASSLVAALSEAFF. CDR3 DNA sequence: TGTGCCAGCAGCTTAGTGGCAGCTCTCTCTGAAGCTTTCTTT.

The chain couples TRBV3-1 (or the pseudogene TRBV3-2) to TRBJ2-1; 8 bases align to TRBD2. After removal of 4 bases from V and 3 bases from J, the junction contained 8 bases not matched to a gene. Per the germline V gene, CDR1 is LGHDT and CDR2 is YNNKEL (reference sequence). The CDR3 is made up of 16 amino acids. CDR3 nucleotide sequence: TGTGCCAGCAGCCCTGCTCCCAGCGGGGGCTACAATGAGCAGTTCTTC. This codes for CASSPAPSGGYNEQFF.

V usage is TRBV7-8 and J usage is TRBJ2-5; 7 nucleotides line up with TRBD1. In germline, CDR1 is SGHVS, CDR2 FQNEAQ. CDR3 length equals 14 residues. V shed 4 bases, J shed 4 bases, and the junction held 6 bases outside the gene matches. The CDR3 spells CASSYRGLGETQYF. The CDR3 nucleotides are TGTGCCAGCAGCTATAGGGGGCTTGGAGAGACCCAGTACTTC.

The chain links TRBV9 to TRBJ2-7, with 8 bases that match TRBD2. V shed 4 bases, J shed 5 bases, and the junction held 5 bases outside the gene matches. Per germline, CDR1 SGDLS and CDR2 YYNGEE. The CDR3 runs to 13 residues. CDR3 DNA: TGTGCCAGCAGCTCACGGGAGGGGAACGAGCAGTACTTC. It translates to CASSSREGNEQYF.

The V gene is TRBV15, the J gene TRBJ1-6; D is possibly TRBD1 (6 bases). There are 18 residues in the CDR3. V was trimmed by 3 bases and J by 0 bases, leaving 15 bases between them. CDR1 and CDR2 (germline): LNHNV, YYDKDF (reference sequence). The CDR3: CATSSAGLGHSYNSPLHF. The CDR3 nucleotides are TGTGCCACCAGCAGTGCTGGACTGGGACACTCCTATAATTCACCCCTCCACTTT. Based on the CDR3 plus reference TRBV15 and TRBJ1-6, the full variable domain is DAMVIQNPRYQVTQFGKPVTLSCSQTLNHNVMYWYQQKSSQAPKLLFHYYDKDFNNEADTPDNFQSRRPNTSFCFLDIRSPGLGDTAMYLCATSSAGLGHSYNSPLHFGNGTRLTVT.

The chain links TRBV25-1 to TRBJ1-1; D unresolved. The CDR3 runs to 14 residues. CDR1 MGHDK and CDR2 SYGVNS come from the germline V gene. V gave up 7 bases and J gave up 3 bases, with 15 bases separating them. The CDR3 sequence: CASTGSFRDTEAFF. The CDR3 DNA sequence: TGTGCCAGCACGGGGAGCTTTAGGGACACTGAAGCTTTCTTT.

V usage is TRBV15 and J usage is TRBJ1-1; D uncertain. Per the germline V gene, CDR1 is LNHNV and CDR2 is YYDKDF (reference sequence). The V and J ends lost 0 bases and 5 bases respectively, with 10 bases between them. This CDR3 comprises 14 residues. Written as DNA, the CDR3 is TGTGCCACCAGCAGAGATCTCGAAGGGACTGAAGCTTTCTTT. This gives the protein CATSRDLEGTEAFF. Full variable domain (rest looked up from reference TRBV15 and TRBJ1-1): DAMVIQNPRYQVTQFGKPVTLSCSQTLNHNVMYWYQQKSSQAPKLLFHYYDKDFNNEADTPDNFQSRRPNTSFCFLDIRSPGLGDTAMYLCATSRDLEGTEAFFGQGTRLTVV.

V gene TRBV6-2 or TRBV6-3 combines with J gene TRBJ2-3; D is possibly TRBD1 or TRBD2 (7 bases each). V was cut by 5 bases and J by 4 bases, with 13 bases left in between. The CDR3 runs 14 residues. Germline CDR1 MNHEY, CDR2 SVGEGT. The CDR3 loop is CASSAQGGADTQYF. The CDR3 DNA is TGTGCCAGCAGTGCCCAGGGGGGGGCAGATACGCAGTATTTT.

V and J are TRBV20-1 and TRBJ2-7; D is unresolved. The V end lost 1 base, the J end lost 2 bases, and 3 bases lay between the germline ends. Germline V lookup: CDR1 DFQATT, CDR2 SNEGSKA (reference sequence). The CDR3 has 11 amino acids. The CDR3 DNA sequence: TGCAGTGCTAGAGGGACCTACGAGCAGTACTTC. Protein: CSARGTYEQYF.